The rows below give T cell receptor beta chains drawn from one sample of a study of blood T cell repertoires in COVID-19. Profiling relied on immunoSEQ multiplex PCR, and the TCRdb table lists in-frame clones only, not all of them. Of about 89,000 clones listed, 81% are singletons. The sample was peripheral blood. These receptor sequences come from a woman of 80 years or more with acute or convalescent COVID-19. The CDR3 runs from the conserved cysteine through the conserved F or W. Fields, in order: CDR3 DNA, CDR3 protein, V gene, clone size, J gene, D gene. The D gene is left open where the match is weak. Clone size appears in some rows only: once, few, many, or a class for an expanded clone.

TGTGCCAGTAGTAACGACAGGGCCTTGAACACCGGGGAGCTGTTTTTT | CASSNDRALNTGELFF | TRBV19 | . | TRBJ2-2 | TRBD1
TGTGCCAGCAGCTTGGCGCCAGATAGCAATCAGCCCCAGCATTTT | CASSLAPDSNQPQHF | TRBV5-4 | . | TRBJ1-5 | .
TGCGCCAGCAGCTTGGGAGGGGGACAGAACAATGAGCAGTTCTTC | CASSLGGGQNNEQFF | TRBV5-1 | few | TRBJ2-1 | TRBD1
TGTGCCAGTAGGCGGGGCTTAAATGAAAAACTGTTTTTT | CASRRGLNEKLFF | TRBV19 | few | TRBJ1-4 | .
TGTGCCAGCATCTCGGGGGGGGGCGCTGAAGCTTTCTTT | CASISGGGAEAFF | TRBV2 | . | TRBJ1-1 | .
TGCGCCAGCAGCCCAGGTACAGGGGGCAATGAGCAGTTCTTC | CASSPGTGGNEQFF | TRBV5-1 | . | TRBJ2-1 | TRBD1
TGTGCCACCAGCGGCAGGGGCAACACCGGGGAGCTGTTTTTT | CATSGRGNTGELFF | TRBV24-1 | . | TRBJ2-2 | .
TGTGCCACCAGCAGCCCCGTTACAGTGGAGACCCAGTACTTC | CATSSPVTVETQYF | TRBV15 | . | TRBJ2-5 | .
TGTGCCAGCAGCGTAGGTACAGGGGTGGGGGACTATGGCTACACCTTC | CASSVGTGVGDYGYTF | TRBV9 | . | TRBJ1-2 | TRBD1
TGTGCCAGCAGTTTAGCTTGGCTCGGGACAGGGAGAGGCTACACCTTC | CASSLAWLGTGRGYTF | TRBV28 | few | TRBJ1-2 | TRBD1
TGTGCCAGCAACCCGGGAGATAATTCACCCCTCCACTTT | CASNPGDNSPLHF | TRBV28 | . | TRBJ1-6 | .
TGCGCCAGCAGCTTGACGGGGGACAGGGGGCGAAACACTGAAGCTTTCTTT | CASSLTGDRGRNTEAFF | TRBV5-1 | . | TRBJ1-1 | TRBD1